This section outlines one T cell receptor (beta chain) sequence together with its context. The sample comes from a study of CD8 T cells in Susac syndrome. Whole-study context: Patients with Susac syndrome had blood drawn and were at that point therapy-naive, on corticosteroids, or on intravenous immunoglobulin alone.

Random hexamers primed reverse transcription of about 0.45 to 1 ug RNA. TCR beta CDR3 was amplified by immunoSEQ covering 54 Vbeta and 13 Jbeta. TCRdb called the immunoSEQ multiplex PCR reads again in MiXCR, with one record for every CDR3 protein. The sample consists of some 210,000 distinct CDR3 sequences, about 95% of them appearing once. Sequencing targeted TCR beta in blood CD8+ and CD4+ T cells. The germline CDR1 and CDR2 sequences are MNHEY and SVGAGI. The CDR3 totals 17 residues. The V gene lost 2 bases and the J gene lost 4 bases, with 15 bases spanning the gap. V and J are TRBV6-5 and TRBJ1-6; no clear D gene. Sequenced sample: CD4+ T cells from PBMCs. The source is a human donor with Susac syndrome. The CDR3 DNA reads as TGTGCCAGCAGTTACACCGGACGGGTACTTTATAATTCACCCCTCCACTTT. Protein product: CASSYTGRVLYNSPLHF.